The clone carrying this T cell receptor (beta chain) was observed a few times. This sample is part of a study of T cells after yellow fever vaccination. J gave up 6 bases and V 5 bases, and 11 bases lay outside the gene matches. This CDR3 contains 17 residues. Germline CDR1 is MDHEN and CDR2 is SYDVKM. Using its own MiXCR run on the 5' RACE reads, TCRdb lists one record per CDR3 protein. The data contain roughly 350,000 distinct CDR3 sequences, 4.1% of them seen just once; the ten biggest clones take up around 25%. The sample in question was PBMCs, obtained 5 days after the yellow fever booster vaccination. V and J are TRBV28 and TRBJ2-3, with 13 bases that match TRBD2. The receptor comes from a man between 18 and 29 years old who received the YFV17D yellow fever vaccine. The CDR3 is CASSTTSGGAGWDTQYF. For the CDR3, the DNA is TGTGCCAGCAGTACCACTAGCGGGGGGGCCGGATGGGATACGCAGTATTTT.